These 16 T cell receptor beta chains were all obtained from the same sample, sequenced in a study of tumor-infiltrating lymphocytes in primary liver carcinoma. Priming with a constant-region primer yielded TCR beta cDNA from approximately 500 ng total RNA. TCR beta libraries came from three nested multiplex PCR rounds using slightly modified ARM-PCR. A C-beta reverse primer and TRBV1-TRBV30 forward primers served in each of the first two PCR rounds, at ten to eleven cycles apiece. TCRdb recomputed calls from the multiplex PCR reads with MiXCR, one row per CDR3 protein. Of 95,000 to 150,000 distinct CDR3 sequences listed, around two thirds are singletons. Co-extraction of both nucleic acids (RNA and DNA) used about 17-31 mg of unsorted bulk tissue. The sample taken for sequencing was tumor-adjacent normal liver tissue. These receptor sequences come from a woman aged 60-75 years with primary liver carcinoma and hepatitis B virus infection.

About this clonotype itself: This may be a read error: a much more frequent sequence differs by one nucleotide. The V gene is TRBV30, the J gene TRBJ2-2, with D possibly matching TRBD1 (7 bases). This CDR3 is built from 14 residues. The germline V gene encodes CDR1 GTSNPN and CDR2 SVGIG (reference sequence). CDR3 DNA sequence: TGTGCCTGGATGACAGGGAGGAGTCCCGGGGAGCTGTTATTT. This codes for CAWMTGRSPGELLF.

This clonotype showed up just a few times. The rearrangement uses TRBV25-1 and TRBJ1-6; 7 bases are a match to TRBD1. This CDR3 has 16 amino acids. Germline trimming cut 6 bases from V and 7 bases from J; bases unmatched to any gene: 12. Germline CDR1 and CDR2: MGHDK and SYGVNS. This chain's CDR3 is CASRTSGTAQNSPLHF. The CDR3 DNA sequence: TGTGCCAGCAGGACCTCAGGGACAGCCCAAAATTCACCCCTCCACTTT. Based on the CDR3 plus reference TRBV25-1 and TRBJ1-6, the full variable domain is EADIYQTPRYLVIGTGKKITLECSQTMGHDKMYWYQQDPGMELHLIHYSYGVNSTEKGDLSSESTVSRIRTEHFPLTLESARPSHTSQYLCASRTSGTAQNSPLHFGNGTRLTVT.

There are many counts of this clonotype. The V gene is TRBV7-9, the J gene TRBJ2-1; D perhaps matches TRBD2 (5 bases). This CDR3 comprises 14 residues. Deletions cut 6 bases from V and 3 bases from J, with 12 bases between. Germline CDR1 is SEHNR and CDR2 is FQNEAQ (reference sequence). CDR3 region: CASRSGISYNEQFF. The CDR3 region has the DNA TGTGCCAGCAGGTCCGGGATAAGCTACAATGAGCAGTTCTTC.

A remark on this clonotype: The junction differs from germline at one of its ends, possibly a read error. This rearrangement joins TRBV29-1 to TRBJ2-3; D is possibly TRBD2 (6 bases). The CDR3 covers 13 residues. Per germline, CDR1 SQVTM and CDR2 ANQGSEA. CDR3 residues: CSVSGDSPDTRYF. Here the CDR3 DNA reads TGTAGCGTGTCGGGGGATTCCCCAGATACGCGGTATTTT.

The J gene is TRBJ2-1, the V gene TRBV7-9; D is possibly TRBD2 (5 bases). Trimming removed 8 bases at V and 5 bases at J, with 16 bases between. Per the germline V gene, CDR1 is SEHNR and CDR2 is FQNEAQ (reference sequence). This CDR3 is built from 14 residues. CDR3 residues: CASYEAVGNNEQFF. DNA for the CDR3: TGTGCCAGCTACGAAGCGGTAGGGAACAATGAGCAGTTCTTC.

Remarks on this clonotype: The conserved closing phenylalanine or tryptophan is absent in this CDR3, likely reflecting a read error. CDR3 region: CASHRGTIDTQYL. Written as DNA, the CDR3 is TGTGCCTCTCACAGGGGAACCATAGATACGCAGTATTTA. This chain links TRBV11-2 with TRBJ2-3, with 7 bases matching TRBD1. Germline CDR1 reads SGHAT; CDR2 reads FQNNGV. This CDR3 has 13 amino acids. Losses at the gene ends were 11 bases for V and 5 bases for J; bases not matched to a gene: 10.

About this clonotype: A much larger clonotype is one base distant, so this may be a read error. The V call is TRBV7-9, the J call TRBJ1-1; D is unresolved. The CDR3 spans 13 residues. Germline V CDR1 and CDR2: SEHNR, FQNEAQ (reference sequence). CDR3 DNA: TGTGTCAGCAGCCCAGACGGTTACACTGAAGCTTTCTTT. This encodes CVSSPDGYTEAFF.

As concerns this clonotype: The missing conserved phenylalanine or tryptophan at the end of this CDR3 makes a read error likely. CDR3 region: CASNQDPLADTQYS. The CDR3 DNA reads TGTGCCAGCAACCAAGATCCCCTCGCAGATACGCAGTATTCT. The rearrangement links TRBV4-2 to TRBJ2-3, with no clear D. The length of the CDR3 is 14 residues. Germline CDR1 reads LGHNA; CDR2 reads YNFKEQ.

As for this clonotype: Lacking the conserved final phenylalanine or tryptophan, this CDR3 likely reflects a read error. The CDR3 loop is CASSLVGYRGSYNEQFS. The CDR3 region has the DNA TGTGCCAGCAGCTTAGTGGGGTACAGGGGCTCCTACAATGAGCAGTTCTCC. The chain combines TRBV11-2 with TRBJ2-1, with 7 bases matching TRBD1. J lost 0 bases, V lost 1 base, and 6 bases had no gene match. Germline loops: CDR1 SGHAT, CDR2 FQNNGV. This CDR3 comprises 17 residues.

This clonotype was recorded at least ten times. The chain joins TRBV5-5 to TRBJ2-2; no firm D call. From germline, CDR1 is SGHKS and CDR2 YYEKEE (reference sequence). With 0 bases removed from V and 7 bases from J, the gap between germline ends came to 4 bases. This CDR3 has 12 residues. CDR3 nucleotides: TGTGCCAGCAGCTTGGTTGGCGGGGAGCTGTTTTTT. It yields the protein CASSLVGGELFF.

Worth noting for this clonotype: With a much larger clone just one base away, this may be a read error. The V and J genes are TRBV5-1 and TRBJ2-2; 7 nucleotides align to TRBD2. V was clipped by 3 bases and J by 5 bases; unmatched bases: 4. CDR1 is SGHRS and CDR2 is YFSETQ in the germline V gene. The CDR3 runs to 14 residues. The CDR3 spells CASSSAGETGELFF. In DNA, the CDR3 is TGCGCCAGCAGCTCCGCGGGGGAGACCGGGGAGCTGTTTTTT.

Concerning this clonotype: An end of the junction differs from the germline gene, which may be a read error. This chain joins TRBV29-1 and TRBJ2-1, with D possibly being TRBD1 (5 bases). Germline V gene sequence: CDR1 SQVTM, CDR2 ANQGSEA. The CDR3 is 13 residues long. This chain's CDR3 is CSVASDSDNEQFF. The DNA of the CDR3 is TGCAGCGTTGCAAGCGACAGTGACAACGAGCAGTTCTTC.

This clonotype came up once. The CDR3 ends on some other residue instead of the conserved phenylalanine or tryptophan, so this is likely a read error. The DNA is left out, because the CDR3 cannot be placed on it with certainty; the CDR3 is given as TCRdb lists it. The CDR3 reads CAGATDRHYL. The chain employs TRBV7-9 and TRBJ2-3; the D call in the table, TRBD1, was not verified against the DNA. The CDR3 region is 10 residues in length, termini included. From germline, CDR1 is SEHNR and CDR2 FQNEAQ (reference sequence).

This clonotype was recorded at least ten times. The CDR3 loop reads CASSYTRTVETQYF. The CDR3 DNA reads TGTGCCAGCAGTTACACTAGGACCGTAGAGACCCAGTACTTC. The J gene is TRBJ2-5, the V gene TRBV6-5; D may be TRBD2 (5 bases). The CDR3 is 14 amino acids. The germline V gene has CDR1 MNHEY and CDR2 SVGAGI. Trimming took 2 bases from V and 4 from J, leaving 11 bases between them.

The chain links TRBV7-9 to TRBJ2-5; tentative D call: TRBD2 (6 bases). There are 15 residues in the CDR3. The germline V gene has CDR1 SEHNR and CDR2 FQNEAQ (reference sequence). Trimming left V 1 base short and J 8 bases short, with 17 bases between. The CDR3: CASSLDGGTPGTQYF. The CDR3, as DNA: TGTGCCAGCAGCTTAGATGGGGGGACCCCTGGTACCCAGTACTTC.

A single count supports this clonotype. This chain uses TRBV29-1 with TRBJ2-7, with D perhaps matching TRBD2 (6 bases). This CDR3 has 14 amino acids. CDR1 and CDR2 (germline): SQVTM, ANQGSEA. V was pared by 4 bases and J by 3 bases, with 16 bases between. CDR3 in DNA: TGCAGCGTTGGGGCTAGCGAAGACCTCTACGAGCAGTACTTC. Its protein product is CSVGASEDLYEQYF.